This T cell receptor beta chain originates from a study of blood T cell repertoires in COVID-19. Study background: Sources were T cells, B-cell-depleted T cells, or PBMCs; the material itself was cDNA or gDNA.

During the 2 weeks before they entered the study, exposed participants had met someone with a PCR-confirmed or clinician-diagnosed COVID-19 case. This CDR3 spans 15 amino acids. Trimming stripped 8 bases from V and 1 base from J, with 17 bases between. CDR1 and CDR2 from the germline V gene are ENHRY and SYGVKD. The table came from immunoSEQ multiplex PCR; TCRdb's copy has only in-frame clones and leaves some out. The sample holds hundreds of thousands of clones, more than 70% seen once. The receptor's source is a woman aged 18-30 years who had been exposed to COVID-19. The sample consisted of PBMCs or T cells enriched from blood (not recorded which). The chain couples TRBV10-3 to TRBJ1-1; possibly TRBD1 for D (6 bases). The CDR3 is CAIWQGISSNTEAFF. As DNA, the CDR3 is TGTGCCATCTGGCAGGGGATAAGTTCGAACACTGAAGCTTTCTTT.